These T cell receptor beta chains were read from a single sample in a study of T cell responses to AZD1222 COVID-19 vaccine. TCRdb's table, derived via immunoSEQ multiplex PCR, lists solely in-frame clones and lacks some. The sample yields over 120,000 clones, 90% to 95% seen once. The sample consisted of peripheral blood, taken after recovery from COVID-19. The origin of the receptors is an adult who had recovered from COVID-19. The CDR3 runs from the conserved cysteine through the conserved F or W. The D gene is left open where the match is weak. Only part of the rows carry a size: once, few, many, or a class if the clone is expanded.

j_call d_call clone_size v_call cdr3_length cdr3_aa cdr3_nt
TRBJ2-7 TRBD1 . TRBV27 15 CASSPRTGGIYEQYF TGTGCCAGCAGTCCCAGGACAGGGGGCATCTACGAGCAGTACTTC
TRBJ1-1 . once TRBV27 17 CASSRLGGTRGNTEAFF TGTGCCAGCAGCCGGCTGGGAGGGACCCGAGGGAACACTGAAGCTTTCTTT
TRBJ2-1 TRBD2 . TRBV9 16 CASSASLALVNNEQFF TGTGCCAGCAGCGCTTCACTAGCGTTGGTTAACAATGAGCAGTTCTTC
TRBJ2-5 TRBD1 . TRBV5-4 14 CASSSDRGQETQYF TGTGCCAGCAGCTCCGACAGGGGGCAAGAGACCCAGTACTTC
TRBJ2-3 TRBD2 . TRBV28 15 CASVMSGSRPDTQYF TGTGCCAGCGTTATGAGCGGGAGTAGGCCAGATACGCAGTATTTT
TRBJ2-7 . once TRBV9 14 CASSLTSLPYEQYF TGTGCCAGCAGCCTCACCAGCTTGCCCTACGAGCAGTACTTC
TRBJ2-3 . . TRBV2 15 CASSARTPETITQYF TGTGCCAGCAGTGCGCGGACGCCCGAAACCATTACGCAGTATTTT
TRBJ1-2 . . TRBV25-1 13 CASSDPVNYGYTF TGTGCCAGCAGTGACCCAGTAAACTATGGCTACACCTTC
TRBJ2-7 . . TRBV6-5 15 CASSYSRDPSYEQYF TGTGCCAGCAGTTACTCCCGGGACCCATCCTACGAGCAGTACTTC
TRBJ1-2 . . TRBV23-1 14 CASSQSCRVSGYTF TGCGCCAGCAGTCAATCGTGCCGGGTTAGTGGCTACACCTTC
TRBJ1-1 . . TRBV29-1 11 CSVEGGTEAFF TGCAGCGTTGAGGGAGGCACTGAAGCTTTCTTT
TRBJ2-3 . . TRBV29-1 11 CSVGAHDTQYF TGCAGCGTGGGTGCTCACGATACGCAGTATTTT
TRBJ2-1 TRBD1 once TRBV14 15 CASRLGTAPYNEQFF TGTGCCAGCAGGCTCGGGACAGCGCCTTACAATGAGCAGTTCTTC
TRBJ2-2 TRBD2 . TRBV11-3 18 CASSTRLAGGVSTGELFF TGTGCCAGCAGCACTCGACTAGCGGGAGGGGTATCCACCGGGGAGCTGTTTTTT
TRBJ2-7 . once TRBV7-6 15 CASSLAASAVNEQYF TGTGCCAGCAGCTTAGCGGCTAGCGCGGTCAACGAGCAGTACTTC
TRBJ2-7 TRBD1 . TRBV7-8 13 CASSSRTGGEQYF TGTGCCAGCAGCTCCCGGACAGGGGGCGAGCAGTACTTC
TRBJ2-7 . . TRBV12-3/TRBV12-4 13 CASSPSPSYEQYF TGTGCCAGCAGTCCAAGCCCATCCTACGAGCAGTACTTC
TRBJ1-2 . . TRBV19 13 CASSTSGMLGYTF TGTGCCAGTAGTACCTCAGGGATGTTAGGCTACACCTTC
TRBJ1-2 . . TRBV10-2 15 CASSESLLGMQGYTF TGCGCCAGCAGTGAGTCACTCTTGGGAATGCAAGGCTACACCTTC
TRBJ1-2 TRBD1 once TRBV9 15 CASSVGGQGAEGYTF TGTGCCAGCAGCGTAGGTGGACAGGGGGCGGAGGGCTACACCTTC
TRBJ2-7 TRBD1 . TRBV24-1 13 CATSDLAGTGEYF TGTGCCACCAGTGATTTGGCCGGGACAGGGGAATACTTC
TRBJ2-7 . once TRBV4-1 13 CASSLRGGYEQYF TGCGCCAGCAGCCTACGGGGCGGCTACGAGCAGTACTTC
TRBJ2-1 TRBD2 once TRBV6-5 16 CASSSGLAVSYNEQFF TGTGCCAGCAGTTCTGGACTAGCGGTCTCCTACAATGAGCAGTTCTTC
TRBJ1-3 . . TRBV6-5 15 CASVSASDFGNTIYF TGTGCCAGCGTATCGGCATCGGATTTTGGAAACACCATATATTTT
TRBJ2-5 TRBD2 once TRBV19 16 CASSIRGLAGTETQYF TGTGCCAGTAGTATAAGGGGACTAGCGGGAACCGAGACCCAGTACTTC
TRBJ2-7 . . TRBV28 13 CASSLDTTYEQYF TGTGCCAGCAGTCTAGACACTACCTACGAGCAGTACTTC
TRBJ1-2 . . TRBV7-8 12 CASSRDNYGYTF TGTGCCAGCAGCCGGGACAACTATGGCTACACCTTC
TRBJ1-1 . . TRBV21-1 10 CASSKTEAFF TGTGCCAGCAGCAAAACCGAAGCTTTCTTT
TRBJ1-1 TRBD1 once TRBV2 15 CASSELGQVNTEAFF TGTGCCAGCAGTGAACTGGGACAGGTGAACACTGAAGCTTTCTTT
TRBJ2-6 TRBD2 . TRBV5-1 20 CASSLWASGSVPSGANVLTF TGCGCCAGCAGCTTGTGGGCTAGCGGGAGTGTACCCTCTGGGGCCAACGTCCTGACTTTC
TRBJ2-5 TRBD2 . TRBV28 15 CASGGGLLRGETQYF TGTGCCAGCGGCGGGGGGCTTCTGAGGGGAGAGACCCAGTACTTC
TRBJ2-7 . . TRBV29-1 13 CSVEVGEPYEQYF TGCAGCGTTGAGGTGGGAGAACCCTACGAGCAGTACTTC
TRBJ2-7 . . TRBV3-1/TRBV3-2 15 CASSQVTGLSYEQYF TGTGCCAGCAGCCAAGTCACGGGACTGTCCTACGAGCAGTACTTC
TRBJ2-3 . . TRBV5-1 15 CASSLGGAVTDTQYF TGCGCCAGCAGCTTGGGGGGAGCGGTCACAGATACGCAGTATTTT
TRBJ2-6 . . TRBV28 16 CASSSGDSGGANVLTF TGTGCCAGCAGTTCAGGGGATTCGGGCGGGGCCAACGTCCTGACTTTC
TRBJ2-7 TRBD2 . TRBV28 14 CASSLSAGGYEQYF TGTGCCAGCAGTTTATCAGCGGGAGGGTACGAGCAGTACTTC
TRBJ1-3 . . TRBV25-1 14 CASSEGRSGNTIYF TGTGCCAGCAGTGAGGGACGCTCTGGAAACACCATATATTTT
TRBJ1-1 . . TRBV6-5 12 CASSYGPGWSFF TGTGCCAGCAGTTACGGGCCGGGTTGGTCTTTCTTT
TRBJ2-7 TRBD2 . TRBV7-9 15 CASSLITAGDYEQYF TGTGCCAGCAGCCTAATCACAGCGGGAGACTACGAGCAGTACTTC
TRBJ1-2 TRBD1 . TRBV10-3 15 CAISDPDRKNYGYTF TGTGCCATCAGTGACCCGGACAGGAAGAACTATGGCTACACCTTC
TRBJ2-2 . . TRBV19 14 CASSIARSTGELFF TGTGCCAGTAGTATCGCGCGGTCCACCGGGGAGCTGTTTTTT
TRBJ2-6 . . TRBV28 16 CASSFAAEPGANVLTF TGTGCCAGCAGTTTTGCGGCGGAGCCCGGGGCCAACGTCCTGACTTTC
TRBJ2-1 . . TRBV3-1/TRBV3-2 15 CASSQVAASYNEQFF TGTGCCAGCAGCCAAGTCGCGGCCTCCTACAATGAGCAGTTCTTC
TRBJ1-2 TRBD1 . TRBV27 14 CASSLYRGSYGYTF TGTGCCAGCAGTTTGTACAGGGGTAGCTATGGCTACACCTTC
TRBJ2-7 TRBD2 once TRBV11-2 15 CASSPGTSGVYEQYF TGTGCCAGCAGCCCAGGGACTAGCGGGGTCTACGAGCAGTACTTC
TRBJ1-1 . . TRBV28 13 CASSGSGRTEAFF TGTGCCAGCAGCGGCTCCGGAAGAACTGAAGCTTTCTTT
TRBJ1-2 . . TRBV30 13 CAWSVRRGNGYTF TGTGCCTGGAGTGTACGAAGAGGGAATGGCTACACCTTC
TRBJ1-1 . . TRBV18 17 CASSLKRPTVKNTEAFF TGTGCCAGCTCCCTGAAAAGACCGACAGTTAAGAACACTGAAGCTTTCTTT
TRBJ2-7 . . TRBV18 16 CASSPPGRMTASEQYF TGTGCCAGCTCACCACCGGGACGGATGACGGCAAGCGAGCAGTACTTC
TRBJ1-1 . . TRBV6-1 13 CASSEAGHTEAFF TGTGCCAGCAGTGAGGCGGGGCACACTGAAGCTTTCTTT
TRBJ2-7 TRBD1 once TRBV6-5 16 CASSYTPTGLDHEQYF TGTGCCAGCAGTTACACCCCGACAGGGCTCGATCACGAGCAGTACTTC
TRBJ2-1 TRBD2 once TRBV7-9 12 CASSLSGGEQFF TGTGCCAGCAGCTTATCGGGAGGAGAGCAGTTCTTC
TRBJ1-6 . . TRBV6-5 14 CASRAANGNSPLHF TGTGCCAGCAGGGCGGCAAACGGGAATTCACCCCTCCACTTT
TRBJ2-7 . . TRBV19 15 CASSIGGTAAYEQYF TGTGCCAGTAGTATTGGGGGGACCGCTGCCTACGAGCAGTACTTC
TRBJ2-7 . . TRBV2 13 CATGNYLAYEQYF TGTGCCACGGGGAACTACCTGGCCTACGAGCAGTACTTC